The rows below give T cell receptor beta chains drawn from one sample of a study of a mutant IDH1 vaccine in newly diagnosed glioma. These receptors lack a known antigen. Generated by immunoSEQ multiplex PCR, the TCRdb table keeps only in-frame clones and is missing some. The data hold tens of thousands of clones, with about nine tenths observed a single time. Sequencing used PBMCs, obtained from a glioma patient whose treatment included an IDH1 peptide vaccine. The source is a man aged 35 to 55 with glioma. Both conserved end residues are part of each CDR3. A D gene is named only where the DNA matches it firmly. Where a row states a size, it is once, few, many or the class of an expanded clone; other rows omit it.

CDR3nt,CDR3aa,d_gene,abundance,j_gene,v_gene
TGTGCCAGCGCTTGGACAGTTTCAGATACGCAGTATTTT,CASAWTVSDTQYF,-,-,TRBJ2-3,TRBV9
TGTGCCAGCAGCTTAGAGACAGGGCGCGGCTACACCTTC,CASSLETGRGYTF,TRBD1,-,TRBJ1-2,TRBV7-8
TGTGCCAGCAGTTACTCACAGAACACTGAAGCTTTCTTT,CASSYSQNTEAFF,-,-,TRBJ1-1,TRBV6-6
TGTGCCAGCAGCTTGGACCTGGGACAGGCCTATGGCTACACCTTC,CASSLDLGQAYGYTF,TRBD1,-,TRBJ1-2,TRBV5-4
TGTGCCAGCAGCATACAGGGGCACGTCTATGGCTACACCTTC,CASSIQGHVYGYTF,TRBD1,few,TRBJ1-2,TRBV5-6
TGTGCCAGCAGCTTGGAGGGTTATTCTGAAGCTTTCTTT,CASSLEGYSEAFF,-,-,TRBJ1-1,TRBV5-4
TGTGCCAGTAGTATAAGCGGGGCTAGCGAAGAGACCCAGTACTTC,CASSISGASEETQYF,TRBD2,-,TRBJ2-5,TRBV19
TGTGCCATCAGGGGGGTAAGCGTCAACGCGGGCTATGGCTACACCTTC,CAIRGVSVNAGYGYTF,-,-,TRBJ1-2,TRBV10-3
TGTGCCAGCAGTCGGTCTAGCGGGAGTGAACCAGATACGCAGTATTTT,CASSRSSGSEPDTQYF,TRBD2,-,TRBJ2-3,TRBV6-6
TGCGCCAGCAGCCAATCCTCTACCCCAGGCGCCTACAATGAGCAGTTCTTC,CASSQSSTPGAYNEQFF,-,-,TRBJ2-1,TRBV4-1
TGTGCCACCAGCGCCCGGACAGCCCAAGAGACCCAGTACTTC,CATSARTAQETQYF,-,-,TRBJ2-5,TRBV15
TGCAGCGTTGAAGAACAGCGGGGTGGGGAGCTGTTTTTT,CSVEEQRGGELFF,TRBD2,-,TRBJ2-2,TRBV29-1
TGTGCCAGCAGCCACGTACTAGCGGACCCCCCAGATACGCAGTATTTT,CASSHVLADPPDTQYF,TRBD2,-,TRBJ2-3,TRBV7-6
TGTGCCAGCAGTGAAGTACAGGGGGAGACCCAGTACTTC,CASSEVQGETQYF,TRBD1,-,TRBJ2-5,TRBV2
TGTGCCAGCAGCTACGACAGCCGGGGGAGCTACACCTTC,CASSYDSRGSYTF,-,few,TRBJ1-2,TRBV7-3
TGTGCCAGCAGTGAATACGAAGAGACCCAGTACTTC,CASSEYEETQYF,-,-,TRBJ2-5,TRBV2
TGCGCCAGTAAAAGATCCCTAGCGGGCCGAGATACGCAGTATTTT,CASKRSLAGRDTQYF,TRBD2,-,TRBJ2-3,TRBV5-1
TGTGCCAGCAGTGAAGATAGGAAGGGCCGCCACGTATATAGCAATCAGCCCCAGCATTTT,CASSEDRKGRHVYSNQPQHF,-,few,TRBJ1-5,TRBV6-1
TGTGCCAGCAGCGCGGACACTTTCTCTGGAAACACCATATATTTT,CASSADTFSGNTIYF,-,-,TRBJ1-3,TRBV9
TGTGCCAGCAGCTTAGAAATCTTAGGGGACAGGGCCTACGAGCAGTACTTC,CASSLEILGDRAYEQYF,TRBD1,-,TRBJ2-7,TRBV7-6
TGTGCCATCAGGACAACTAGCGGGAGACGGGGCGGGGAGCTGTTTTTT,CAIRTTSGRRGGELFF,TRBD2,-,TRBJ2-2,TRBV10-3
TGTGCCAGCGGCGCTAGGACAGGGGACTCTGGAAACACCATATATTTT,CASGARTGDSGNTIYF,TRBD1,-,TRBJ1-3,TRBV11-2
TGTGCCAGCAGCTCAAAGGCTAGCGGGCGTAGGATGGAGACCCAGTACTTC,CASSSKASGRRMETQYF,TRBD2,-,TRBJ2-5,TRBV5-4
TGTGCCAGCAGTTTATGGGAGTGGGGAATCGGTCTCGGGGAGCTGTTTTTT,CASSLWEWGIGLGELFF,-,-,TRBJ2-2,TRBV27
TGTGCCAGCAGCTTCGGTCCACCCACTTTTGAGGCCCAGTACTTC,CASSFGPPTFEAQYF,-,-,TRBJ2-5,TRBV11-2
TGTGCCAGCAGTTTCACGGCGGGAGGTAGGCAGCAGTACTTC,CASSFTAGGRQQYF,TRBD2,-,TRBJ2-7,TRBV27
TGCGCCAGCAGCCAAGAAAGGGTGATGAACACTGAAGCTTTCTTT,CASSQERVMNTEAFF,-,few,TRBJ1-1,TRBV4-3
TGTGCCAGCAGCCCGAAGGGTAGCGGGAGATCAGATACGCAGTATTTT,CASSPKGSGRSDTQYF,TRBD2,-,TRBJ2-3,TRBV5-8
TGCGCCAGCAGCCAAGACCGGGGGTACCAAGAGACCCAGTACTTC,CASSQDRGYQETQYF,-,-,TRBJ2-5,TRBV4-1
TGTGCTAGCAGCAATCCCGGGACTAGCGGGAGGGAAGAGGAGACCCAGTACTTC,CASSNPGTSGREEETQYF,TRBD2,-,TRBJ2-5,TRBV7-7
TGTGCCAGCAGCCGGGGACTAGCGCGCACAGATACGCAGTATTTT,CASSRGLARTDTQYF,TRBD2,-,TRBJ2-3,TRBV7-3
TGTGCCACCAGCCTTAGCGGAAATACCTACAATGAGCAGTTCTTC,CATSLSGNTYNEQFF,-,-,TRBJ2-1,TRBV15
TGTGCCACCAGCACCCCTCGAGGGCTAGCCAGCACCGGGGAGCTGTTTTTT,CATSTPRGLASTGELFF,-,-,TRBJ2-2,TRBV15
TGTGCCAGCAGCCCCCGAGGGTACGAGCAGTACTTC,CASSPRGYEQYF,-,once,TRBJ2-7,TRBV5-8
TGCAGCGTTGGGGCAACCGGGACTAGCGGGGTCTCCTACAATGAGCAGTTCTTC,CSVGATGTSGVSYNEQFF,TRBD2,-,TRBJ2-1,TRBV29-1
TGTGCCAGCAGCTTAATAAACGGACTAGCGGTAAGGGACGAGCAGTACTTC,CASSLINGLAVRDEQYF,TRBD2,-,TRBJ2-7,TRBV7-2
TGCGCCAGCAGCTTTCTCGGACAGCCTACAGATACGCAGTATTTT,CASSFLGQPTDTQYF,-,-,TRBJ2-3,TRBV5-1
TGTGCCAGCAGCTTAGCTGTGAGCCTCCAAGAGACCCAGTACTTC,CASSLAVSLQETQYF,-,-,TRBJ2-5,TRBV7-7
TGTAGCGTTGGACAGGGGTTTGACACCGGGGAGCTGTTTTTT,CSVGQGFDTGELFF,TRBD1,-,TRBJ2-2,TRBV29-1
TGCACCAGCAGCCAAGTGGGACAGCCAAAACCTTACGAGCAGTACTTC,CTSSQVGQPKPYEQYF,-,-,TRBJ2-7,TRBV1
TGCGCCAGCAGCCAAGGGGTTGTCAGGGGAGATAGGGAGACCCAGTACTTC,CASSQGVVRGDRETQYF,-,-,TRBJ2-5,TRBV4-1
TGCGCCAGCAGCCAATCCAGAGTGCTCCTAGGGTACGAGCAGTACTTC,CASSQSRVLLGYEQYF,-,few,TRBJ2-7,TRBV4-3
TGTGCCAGCAGCTCTTCAGTGACCCAGTACTTC,CASSSSVTQYF,-,-,TRBJ2-5,TRBV5-6
TGTGCCAGCAGCCCGACACCGAACACTGAAGCTTTCTTT,CASSPTPNTEAFF,-,-,TRBJ1-1,TRBV7-9
TGTGCCAGCAGCCCCCAGGGGGGGCGAGAGACCCAGTACTTC,CASSPQGGRETQYF,-,once,TRBJ2-5,TRBV7-2
TGTGCCAGCAGCTTAGTAGGGTTGGAGACCCAGTACTTC,CASSLVGLETQYF,-,-,TRBJ2-5,TRBV7-9
TGTGCCAGCAGCACACAGGATGGGGGGACCCAGTACTTC,CASSTQDGGTQYF,-,once,TRBJ2-5,TRBV11-2
TGCGCCACGTATCCGGACAGGTTAAACACCGGGGAGCTGTTTTTT,CATYPDRLNTGELFF,TRBD1,-,TRBJ2-2,TRBV5-1
TGTGCCAGCAGTTACAAATTAGGAGTCGTTGGGAATGAGCAGTTCTTC,CASSYKLGVVGNEQFF,-,-,TRBJ2-1,TRBV6-5
TGTGCCAGCAGCGCGAGACAGGGGATGGGGACCCAGTACTTC,CASSARQGMGTQYF,TRBD1,once,TRBJ2-5,TRBV5-6
TGCGCCAGCAGCTTAGGGGACGGCCGTGATCAGCCCCAGCATTTT,CASSLGDGRDQPQHF,-,-,TRBJ1-5,TRBV5-1
TGTGCCAGCAGCTTAAGCGGTCACAACAATGAGCAGTTCTTC,CASSLSGHNNEQFF,-,-,TRBJ2-1,TRBV11-3
TGCGCCAGCACCTCGCCAGACACTGAAGCTTTCTTT,CASTSPDTEAFF,-,-,TRBJ1-1,TRBV5-1